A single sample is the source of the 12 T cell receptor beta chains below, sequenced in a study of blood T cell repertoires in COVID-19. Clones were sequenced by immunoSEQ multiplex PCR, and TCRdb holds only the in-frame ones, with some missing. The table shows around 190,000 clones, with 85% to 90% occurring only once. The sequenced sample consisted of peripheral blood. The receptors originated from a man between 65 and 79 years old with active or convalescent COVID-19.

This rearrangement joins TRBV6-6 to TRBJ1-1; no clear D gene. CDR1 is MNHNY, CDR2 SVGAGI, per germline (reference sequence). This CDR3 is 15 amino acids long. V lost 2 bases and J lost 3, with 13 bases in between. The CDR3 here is CASSYKGGGDTEAFF. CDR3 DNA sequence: TGTGCCAGCAGTTACAAAGGAGGTGGGGACACTGAAGCTTTCTTT.

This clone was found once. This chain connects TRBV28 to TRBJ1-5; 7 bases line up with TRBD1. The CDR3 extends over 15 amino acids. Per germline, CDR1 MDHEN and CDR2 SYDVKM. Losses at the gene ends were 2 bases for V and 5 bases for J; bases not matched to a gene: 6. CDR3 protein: CASSLGGGDHQPQHF. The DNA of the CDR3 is TGTGCCAGCAGTTTAGGAGGGGGCGATCATCAGCCCCAGCATTTT.

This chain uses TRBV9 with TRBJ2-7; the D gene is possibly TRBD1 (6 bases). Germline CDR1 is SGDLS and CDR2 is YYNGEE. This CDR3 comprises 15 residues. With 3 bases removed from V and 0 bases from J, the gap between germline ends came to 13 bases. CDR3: CASSGGDTYSYEQYF. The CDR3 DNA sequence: TGTGCCAGCAGCGGTGGGGACACCTACTCCTACGAGCAGTACTTC.

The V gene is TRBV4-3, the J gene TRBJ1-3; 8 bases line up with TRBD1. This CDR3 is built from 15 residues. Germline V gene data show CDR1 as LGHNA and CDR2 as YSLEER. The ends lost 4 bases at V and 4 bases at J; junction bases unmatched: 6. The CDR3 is CASSRQGQEGNTIYF. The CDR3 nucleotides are TGCGCCAGCAGCCGACAGGGGCAAGAGGGAAACACCATATATTTT.

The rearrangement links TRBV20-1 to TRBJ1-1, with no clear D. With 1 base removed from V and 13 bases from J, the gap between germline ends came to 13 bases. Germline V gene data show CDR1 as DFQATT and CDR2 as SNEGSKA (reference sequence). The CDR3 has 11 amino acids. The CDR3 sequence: CSARVAGRGFF. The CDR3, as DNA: TGCAGTGCTAGAGTGGCGGGCCGGGGTTTCTTT.

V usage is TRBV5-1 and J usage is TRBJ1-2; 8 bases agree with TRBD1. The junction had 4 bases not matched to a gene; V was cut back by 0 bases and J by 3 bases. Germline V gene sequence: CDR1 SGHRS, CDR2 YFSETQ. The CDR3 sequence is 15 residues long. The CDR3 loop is CASSLDRGSDYGYTF. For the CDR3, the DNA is TGCGCCAGCAGCTTGGACAGGGGGTCGGACTATGGCTACACCTTC.

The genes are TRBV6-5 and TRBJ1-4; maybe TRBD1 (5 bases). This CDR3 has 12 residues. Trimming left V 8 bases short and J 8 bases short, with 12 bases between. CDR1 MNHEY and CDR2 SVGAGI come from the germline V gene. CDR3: CASGQGGEKLFF. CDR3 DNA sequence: TGTGCCAGCGGGCAGGGTGGGGAAAAACTGTTTTTT.

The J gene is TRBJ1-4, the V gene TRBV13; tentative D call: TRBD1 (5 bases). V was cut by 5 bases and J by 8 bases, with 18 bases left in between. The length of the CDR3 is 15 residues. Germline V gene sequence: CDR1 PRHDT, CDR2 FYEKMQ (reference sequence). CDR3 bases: TGTGCCAGCAGCCACTCCTCGGGGGTGGGCGAAAAACTGTTTTTT. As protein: CASSHSSGVGEKLFF.

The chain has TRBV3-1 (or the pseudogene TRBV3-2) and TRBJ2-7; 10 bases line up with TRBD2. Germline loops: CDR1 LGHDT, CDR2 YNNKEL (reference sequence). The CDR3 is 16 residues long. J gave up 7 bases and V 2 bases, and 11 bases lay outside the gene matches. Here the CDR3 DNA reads TGTGCCAGCAGCCAATTATTGGCTAGCGGGGGTGGTGAGCAGTACTTC. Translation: CASSQLLASGGGEQYF.

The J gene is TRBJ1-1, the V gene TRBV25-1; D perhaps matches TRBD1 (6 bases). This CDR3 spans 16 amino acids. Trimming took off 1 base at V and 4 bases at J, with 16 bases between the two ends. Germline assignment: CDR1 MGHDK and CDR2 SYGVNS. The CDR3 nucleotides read TGTGCCAGCAGTGAATCTCGGCTGGGGGCGAGCACTGAAGCTTTCTTT. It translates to CASSESRLGASTEAFF.

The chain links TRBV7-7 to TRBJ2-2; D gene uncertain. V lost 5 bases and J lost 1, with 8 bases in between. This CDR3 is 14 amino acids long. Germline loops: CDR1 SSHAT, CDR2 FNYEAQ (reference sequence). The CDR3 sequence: CASSPGGNTGELFF. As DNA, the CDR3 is TGTGCCAGCAGCCCCGGCGGGAACACCGGGGAGCTGTTTTTT.

The CDR3 sequence: CATSANDKTGGNEQFF. The CDR3 bases are TGTGCCACCAGTGCCAACGACAAAACAGGTGGCAATGAGCAGTTCTTC. The V call is TRBV24-1, the J call TRBJ2-1; maybe TRBD1 (5 bases). The CDR3 runs 16 residues. V was shortened by 5 bases and J by 6 bases, with 19 bases between the two germline ends. Germline CDR1 is KGHDR and CDR2 is SFDVKD.